These 31 T cell receptor beta chains share one sample of origin, sequenced in a study of cytomegalovirus exposure and HLA in healthy donors. PCR employed 60 Vbeta and 13 Jbeta primers. Method: immunoSEQ multiplex PCR; TCRdb's copy keeps in-frame clones and lacks some. The table has roughly 49,000 clones, about 77% seen once. The sequencing input was PBMCs. The source of these receptors is a woman aged 40 to 49 in good health and CMV-seropositive.

The CDR3 DNA sequence: TGTGCCATCAGTGAGGGGGGACAGGGGATCTACAATGAGCAGTTCTTC. Its translation is CAISEGGQGIYNEQFF. V usage is TRBV10-3 and J usage is TRBJ2-1, with 10 bases identical to TRBD1. The trim removed 2 bases at V and 3 bases at J, leaving 4 bases unmatched. The CDR3 is 16 amino acids. CDR1 and CDR2 (germline): ENHRY, SYGVKD.

V usage is TRBV7-9 and J usage is TRBJ1-4; 7 nucleotides match TRBD1. Germline V CDR1 and CDR2: SEHNR, FQNEAQ (reference sequence). This CDR3 has 15 amino acids. After removal of 5 bases from V and 5 bases from J, the junction contained 8 bases not matched to a gene. CDR3 protein: CASSPAGTENEKLFF. The CDR3 DNA is TGTGCCAGCAGCCCGGCCGGGACAGAAAATGAAAAACTGTTTTTT.

The chain couples TRBV5-6 to TRBJ1-1; 8 positions agree with TRBD1. Per germline, CDR1 SGHDT and CDR2 YYEEEE. CDR3 size: 14 residues. V trimming: 4 bases; J trimming: 1 base; junction bases outside the gene matches: 3. The CDR3 reads CASSLDRGNTEAFF. The CDR3 bases are TGTGCCAGCAGCCTCGACAGGGGGAACACTGAAGCTTTCTTT.

A few counts support this clone. The chain is built from TRBV21-1 and TRBJ2-7; the table's D call of TRBD2 was not tested on the DNA. TRBV21-1 is an annotated pseudogene. The CDR3 is 15 amino acids. The CDR3 nucleotides read TGTGCCAGCAGCAAAGGAGCGGGCTCCCCTCACGAGCAGTACTTC. This translates into CASSKGAGSPHEQYF.

The chain is built from TRBV5-1 and TRBJ1-1; D unclear. V was cut by 4 bases and J by 0 bases, with 7 bases left in between. Per the germline V gene, CDR1 is SGHRS and CDR2 is YFSETQ. The CDR3 spans 13 residues. CDR3 bases: TGCGCCAGCAGCGCTACTGTGAACACTGAAGCTTTCTTT. It encodes CASSATVNTEAFF. Full variable domain (outside the CDR3, taken from reference TRBV5-1 and TRBJ1-1): KAGVTQTPRYLIKTRGQQVTLSCSPISGHRSVSWYQQTPGQGLQFLFEYFSETQRNKGNFPGRFSGRQFSNSRSEMNVSTLELGDSALYLCASSATVNTEAFFGQGTRLTVV.

This clone showed up just a few times. The rearrangement joins TRBV28 to TRBJ2-7, with D perhaps matching TRBD2 (5 bases). This CDR3 contains 12 residues. V lost 8 bases and J lost 6, with 14 bases in between. From germline, CDR1 is MDHEN and CDR2 SYDVKM. The CDR3 sequence: CASRQEVGEQYF. The CDR3 bases are TGTGCCAGCCGTCAGGAGGTTGGCGAGCAGTACTTC.

The chain joins TRBV4-1 to TRBJ1-4; 8 bases align to TRBD1. The germline V gene encodes CDR1 MGHRA and CDR2 YSYEKL. The V and J ends lost 3 bases and 8 bases, in that order; junction bases with no gene match: 8. The CDR3 loop spans 15 amino acids. The CDR3 sequence is CASSHPDRAREKLFF. The CDR3 bases are TGCGCCAGCAGCCACCCGGACAGGGCGCGGGAAAAACTGTTTTTT.

The chain is built from TRBV7-4 and TRBJ1-6; D is ambiguous. V gave up 6 bases and J gave up 6 bases, with 27 bases separating them. The germline CDR1 and CDR2 sequences are SGHVT and SQSDAQ. The CDR3 has 19 amino acids. CDR3 in amino acids: CASRPGREIRLIGNSPLHF. The DNA of the CDR3 is TGTGCCAGCAGACCCGGGCGGGAGATCCGCCTTATAGGTAATTCACCCCTCCACTTT.

The gene calls are TRBV28 and TRBJ2-7, with D possibly matching TRBD2 (6 bases). Germline-derived CDR1 and CDR2 are MDHEN and SYDVKM. V was clipped by 5 bases and J by 2 bases, with 16 bases between them. The CDR3 is 15 amino acids. This CDR3 is CASSPRSGRTYEQYF. CDR3 in DNA: TGTGCCAGCAGTCCTCGTTCAGGGAGGACCTACGAGCAGTACTTC.

The chain links TRBV5-6 to TRBJ2-7; 8 nucleotides line up with TRBD1. The CDR3 consists of 13 residues. Per the germline V gene, CDR1 is SGHDT and CDR2 is YYEEEE. V was clipped by 4 bases and J by 3 bases; unmatched bases: 3. The CDR3 loop reads CASSPTGDYEQYF. The CDR3 bases are TGTGCCAGCAGCCCGACAGGGGACTACGAGCAGTACTTC.

The V call is TRBV30, the J call TRBJ2-3; D remains ambiguous. V was pared by 4 bases and J by 3 bases, with 5 bases between. This CDR3 contains 11 residues. Looked up from germline, CDR1 is GTSNPN and CDR2 is SVGIG (reference sequence). In DNA, the CDR3 is TGTGCCTGGACCCCAACAGATACGCAGTATTTT. As protein: CAWTPTDTQYF.

There are a few counts of this clone. The chain links TRBV4-1 to TRBJ2-3; tentatively, D is TRBD2 (5 bases). V lost 0 bases and J 4 bases, leaving 8 bases between the germline ends. CDR3 size: 14 residues. CDR1 MGHRA and CDR2 YSYEKL come from the germline V gene. The chain's CDR3 is CASSQEGGSDTQYF. In nucleotides, the CDR3 is TGCGCCAGCAGCCAAGAAGGAGGATCAGATACGCAGTATTTT.

The chain uses TRBV5-8 and TRBJ1-6; D gene unclear. Germline CDR1 and CDR2: SGHTS and YDEGEE. The CDR3 runs 14 residues. Trimming took off 4 bases at V and 8 bases at J, with 13 bases between the two ends. The CDR3 is CASSTSGWDSPLHF. In nucleotides, the CDR3 is TGTGCCAGCAGCACAAGCGGGTGGGATTCACCCCTCCACTTT.

The chain carries TRBV19 and TRBJ2-6; 8 bases fit TRBD1. The CDR3 is 19 residues long. V was clipped by 4 bases and J by 3 bases; unmatched bases: 14. CDR1 and CDR2 from the germline V gene are LNHDA and SQIVND (reference sequence). CDR3 DNA sequence: TGTGCCAGTAGTAAGGTGACAGGGGCCTTCGGGAGTGGGGCCAACGTCCTGACTTTC. Translated: CASSKVTGAFGSGANVLTF.

V is TRBV12-5 and J is TRBJ2-1; possible D gene TRBD1, 5 bases. CDR3 length equals 13 residues. Germline V gene sequence: CDR1 LGHNT, CDR2 FRNRAP. The germline V and J ends were trimmed by 1 base and 6 bases, with 7 bases remaining between them. This chain's CDR3 is CASGLDRTNEQFF. The CDR3 coding sequence is TGTGCTAGTGGTTTGGACAGGACCAATGAGCAGTTCTTC.

The J gene is TRBJ1-2, the V gene TRBV5-1, with TRBD1 identical over 9 bases. With V trimmed by 2 bases and J by 8 bases, 7 bases remained unmatched. From germline, CDR1 is SGHRS and CDR2 YFSETQ. This CDR3 is 14 amino acids long. The CDR3 region is CASSLPGTGTGYTF. CDR3 DNA sequence: TGCGCCAGCAGCTTACCCGGGACAGGGACCGGCTACACCTTC.

The chain has TRBV19 and TRBJ1-1, with a weak D call TRBD1 (5 bases). Trimming stripped 3 bases from V and 3 bases from J, with 8 bases between. CDR1 is LNHDA, CDR2 SQIVND, per germline (reference sequence). This CDR3 has 13 amino acids. CDR3 amino acids: CASSMAGYTEAFF. In DNA, the CDR3 is TGTGCCAGTAGTATGGCAGGGTACACTGAAGCTTTCTTT.

The rearrangement joins TRBV4-2 to TRBJ1-1, with D maybe TRBD1 (5 bases). Trimming shortened V by 2 bases and J by 2 bases, and 15 bases separated the two germline ends. Germline CDR1 and CDR2: LGHNA and YNFKEQ. The CDR3 spans 16 residues. This CDR3 reads CASSQRQWTINTEAFF. DNA of the CDR3: TGTGCCAGCAGCCAAAGACAGTGGACGATTAACACTGAAGCTTTCTTT.

The chain is built from TRBV9 and TRBJ1-1; D possibly corresponds to TRBD1 (5 bases). CDR3 length: 13 amino acids. Germline V lookup: CDR1 SGDLS, CDR2 YYNGEE. Trimming removed 0 bases from V and 6 bases from J, with 9 bases in between. CDR3 in DNA: TGTGCCAGCAGCGTAGCAGGGCGCCCTGAAGCTTTCTTT. Translation: CASSVAGRPEAFF.

The genes are TRBV10-3 and TRBJ2-5, with D tentatively TRBD2 (7 bases). CDR1 is ENHRY, CDR2 SYGVKD, per germline. The CDR3 loop spans 14 amino acids. V lost 6 bases to trimming and J lost 1 base, with 12 bases between them. CDR3 amino acids: CAIRDSGAQETQYF. For the CDR3, the DNA is TGTGCCATCAGGGACAGCGGGGCCCAAGAGACCCAGTACTTC.

V and J are TRBV4-2 and TRBJ2-7; a possible D gene is TRBD2 (5 bases). Trimming shortened V by 0 bases and J by 4 bases, and 16 bases separated the two germline ends. Germline-derived CDR1 and CDR2 are LGHNA and YNFKEQ. The CDR3 sequence is 16 residues long. CDR3 sequence (DNA): TGTGCCAGCAGCCAAGATCGACTAAAGACCACTTACGAGCAGTACTTC. Amino acid sequence: CASSQDRLKTTYEQYF.

A few counts support this clone. V is TRBV10-1 and J is TRBJ2-2; D is perhaps TRBD1 (6 bases). Germline V CDR1 and CDR2: WNHNN, SYGVQD (reference sequence). This CDR3 contains 12 residues. Trimming stripped 9 bases from V and 5 bases from J, with 10 bases between. The CDR3 here is CASSQGTGELFF. For the CDR3, the DNA is TGCGCCAGTAGCCAGGGGACCGGGGAGCTGTTTTTT.

V is TRBV7-2 and J is TRBJ2-3, with D unclear. There are 12 residues in the CDR3. Trimming took 4 bases from V and 2 from J, leaving 4 bases between them. CDR1 SGHTA and CDR2 FQGNSA come from the germline V gene. The CDR3 coding sequence is TGTGCCAGCAGCTCTTCCACAGATACGCAGTATTTT. Amino acid sequence: CASSSSTDTQYF. Combining the CDR3 with reference TRBV7-2 and TRBJ2-3 gives the whole variable domain GAGVSQSPSNKVTEKGKDVELRCDPISGHTALYWYRQSLGQGLEFLIYFQGNSAPDKSGLPSDRFSAERTGGSVSTLTIQRTQQEDSAVYLCASSSSTDTQYFGPGTRLTVL.

This clone was picked up a small number of times. The chain is built from TRBV7-9 and TRBJ1-2, with D maybe TRBD1 (6 bases). The CDR3 has 14 residues. Germline CDR1 reads SEHNR; CDR2 reads FQNEAQ (reference sequence). With 5 bases removed from V and 10 bases from J, the gap between germline ends came to 20 bases. The CDR3 region is CASSINRVPPDYTF. CDR3 nucleotide sequence: TGTGCCAGCAGCATAAACAGGGTTCCCCCGGACTACACCTTC. Filled out from reference TRBV7-9 and TRBJ1-2, the complete variable domain reads DTGVSQNPRHKITKRGQNVTFRCDPISEHNRLYWYRQTLGQGPEFLTYFQNEAQLEKSRLLSDRFSAERPKGSFSTLEIQRTEQGDSAMYLCASSINRVPPDYTFGSGTRLTVV.

The V gene is TRBV15, the J gene TRBJ1-2; tentative D call: TRBD1 (6 bases). CDR1 is LNHNV and CDR2 is YYDKDF in the germline V gene (reference sequence). The length of the CDR3 is 13 residues. Trimming removed 11 bases at V and 7 bases at J, with 20 bases between. The CDR3 DNA is TGTGCCCACCGTCGGGGGGCGGGCCCTGGCTACACCTTC. Translated, it gives CAHRRGAGPGYTF.

The chain recombines TRBV28 with TRBJ2-2, with TRBD1 identical over 10 bases. Germline lookup yields CDR1 MDHEN and CDR2 SYDVKM. The trim removed 7 bases at V and 6 bases at J, leaving 11 bases unmatched. The CDR3 is 16 residues long. CDR3 sequence: CASTGGDRGAPGELFF. The DNA of the CDR3 is TGTGCCAGCACCGGGGGGGACAGGGGTGCCCCCGGGGAGCTGTTTTTT.

The genes are TRBV21-1 and TRBJ1-5; the D call in the table, TRBD1, was not verified against the DNA. TRBV21-1 is annotated as a pseudogene. The CDR3 sequence is 17 residues long. CDR3 loop: CASPKVSPGGSDQPQHF. In DNA form, the CDR3 reads TGTGCCAGCCCCAAAGTGTCCCCAGGGGGATCCGATCAGCCCCAGCATTTT.

The chain's CDR3 is CASSYSGTSGTYEQYF. In DNA form, the CDR3 reads TGTGCCAGCAGTTACTCGGGGACTAGCGGGACCTACGAGCAGTACTTC. This chain joins TRBV6-5 and TRBJ2-7; 13 nucleotides align to TRBD2. The V and J ends lost 0 bases and 2 bases, in that order; junction bases with no gene match: 1. This CDR3 is built from 16 residues. The germline V gene encodes CDR1 MNHEY and CDR2 SVGAGI.

This chain joins TRBV4-1 and TRBJ2-1, with 14 bases lining up with TRBD2. The CDR3 contains 20 residues. Germline CDR1 and CDR2: MGHRA and YSYEKL. The V segment lost 0 bases and the J segment 5 bases; nucleotides outside the gene matches: 12. CDR3 bases: TGCGCCAGCAGCCAAGAGTATGGGACTAGCGGGGGAAAAGGCGACAATGAGCAGTTCTTC. As protein: CASSQEYGTSGGKGDNEQFF.

In this sample, this clone turned up a few times. The chain uses TRBV30 and TRBJ2-7, with D maybe TRBD1 (6 bases). V lost 5 bases to trimming and J lost 5 bases, with 16 bases between them. CDR1 and CDR2 from the germline V gene are GTSNPN and SVGIG (reference sequence). The CDR3 extends over 13 amino acids. CDR3 sequence reads: CAWDNQGSHEQYF. The CDR3 region has the DNA TGTGCCTGGGATAACCAGGGGAGCCACGAGCAGTACTTC. The whole variable domain, remainder taken from reference TRBV30 and TRBJ2-7, is SQTIHQWPATLVQPVGSPLSLECTVEGTSNPNLYWYRQAAGRGLQLLFYSVGIGQISSEVPQNLSASRPQDRQFILSSKKLLLSDSGFYLCAWDNQGSHEQYFGPGTRLTVT.

The table lists this clone with a few counts. The chain recombines TRBV5-4 with TRBJ2-5; 8 bases are a match to TRBD1. V shed 0 bases and J 0 bases; nucleotides not matched to a gene: 4. The CDR3 sequence is 16 residues long. Germline CDR1 is SGHNT and CDR2 is YYREEE (reference sequence). The CDR3 DNA reads as TGTGCCAGCAGCTTGGGTCACAGGGGGTACCAAGAGACCCAGTACTTC. Its translation: CASSLGHRGYQETQYF.